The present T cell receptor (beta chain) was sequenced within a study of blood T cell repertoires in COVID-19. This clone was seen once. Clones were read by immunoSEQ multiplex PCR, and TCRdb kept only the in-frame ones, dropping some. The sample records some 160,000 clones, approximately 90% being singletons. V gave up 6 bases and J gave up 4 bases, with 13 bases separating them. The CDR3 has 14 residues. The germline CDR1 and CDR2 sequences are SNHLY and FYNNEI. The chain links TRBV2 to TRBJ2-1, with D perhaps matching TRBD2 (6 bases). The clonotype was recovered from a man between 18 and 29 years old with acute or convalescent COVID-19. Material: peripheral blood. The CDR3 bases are TGTGCCAGCAGGTCGGACTATAAATACAATGAGCAGTTCTTC. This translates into CASRSDYKYNEQFF.